This TCR beta chain was found in a study of CD8 T cells in ankylosing spondylitis. Study-wide results and limits: Within ankylosing spondylitis blood, a TCR beta motif made up of under 10 highly homologous variants appeared to be characteristic. A CD8+ phenotype characterized the disease-linked clones, which were relatively rare in peripheral blood.

The authors made TCR beta libraries by quantitative 5'-RACE with molecular barcodes. Using its own MiXCR run on the 5' RACE reads, TCRdb lists one record per CDR3 protein. The sample shows around 250,000 distinct CDR3 sequences, roughly 10% of them seen only once. Germline values: CDR1 SGHRS, CDR2 YFSETQ. The CDR3 loop spans 13 amino acids. Deletions cut 3 bases from V and 3 bases from J, with 9 bases between. Only a few counts were recorded for this clonotype. Its specificity is unknown. Sequencing was carried out using blood, either unsorted or a sorted T cell fraction (not recorded which). V is TRBV5-1 and J is TRBJ1-2; the D is unclear. The source of this sequence is a male donor with ankylosing spondylitis or in good health (not recorded which). The CDR3 nucleotides are TGCGCCAGCAGCTCCTGGAATGACTATGGCTACACCTTC. It specifies CASSSWNDYGYTF. Complete variable domain (other parts from reference TRBV5-1 and TRBJ1-2): KAGVTQTPRYLIKTRGQQVTLSCSPISGHRSVSWYQQTPGQGLQFLFEYFSETQRNKGNFPGRFSGRQFSNSRSEMNVSTLELGDSALYLCASSSWNDYGYTFGSGTRLTVV.